This entry lists 26 T cell receptor beta chains sequenced from one sample in a study of blood T cell repertoires in COVID-19. Assay: immunoSEQ multiplex PCR; the TCRdb copy retains only in-frame clones and omits some. The table shows around 90,000 clones, with 75% to 90% occurring only once. Material for sequencing was peripheral blood. The receptors were sampled from a human donor in a cohort sampled during active COVID-19.

This chain uses TRBV30 with TRBJ2-3; TRBD1 matches at 9 bases. Germline-derived CDR1 and CDR2 are GTSNPN and SVGIG (reference sequence). The CDR3 extends over 15 amino acids. V shed 2 bases and J 5 bases; nucleotides not matched to a gene: 8. In DNA form, the CDR3 reads TGTGCCTGGAGTCACCCGGGACAGGGAGGAGATACGCAGTATTTT. Translated, it gives CAWSHPGQGGDTQYF.

The genes are TRBV7-9 and TRBJ1-1; D possibly corresponds to TRBD1 (5 bases). CDR1 is SEHNR, CDR2 FQNEAQ, per germline (reference sequence). The CDR3 loop spans 14 amino acids. Trimming left V 3 bases short and J 6 bases short, with 14 bases between. CDR3 DNA sequence: TGTGCCAGCAGCTTGGCCAGAGGAGGGGCTGAAGCTTTCTTT. It yields the protein CASSLARGGAEAFF.

The chain employs TRBV5-1 and TRBJ1-1, with D unresolved. Between the trimmed V and J ends, which lost 4 bases and 1 base, there was a span of 17 bases. The V gene's germline CDR1 is SGHRS and CDR2 YFSETQ. The CDR3 is 16 amino acids. CDR3 in DNA: TGCGCCAGCAGCCTACATCCTGGGCAGGCGAACACTGAAGCTTTCTTT. Amino acids: CASSLHPGQANTEAFF.

The chain uses TRBV27 and TRBJ1-2; weak D call: TRBD1 (6 bases). Germline V gene lookup returns CDR1 MNHEY and CDR2 SMNVEV (reference sequence). Trimming shortened V by 5 bases and J by 1 base, and 14 bases separated the two germline ends. CDR3 length: 15 residues. CDR3 protein: CASSPGHPINYGYTF. The CDR3, as DNA: TGTGCCAGCAGTCCGGGACACCCCATTAACTATGGCTACACCTTC.

The CDR3: CATGTKGSPLHF. The CDR3 DNA is TGTGCCACCGGGACTAAGGGGTCACCCCTCCACTTT. V and J are TRBV27 and TRBJ1-6, with D perhaps TRBD1 (5 bases). Germline assignment: CDR1 MNHEY and CDR2 SMNVEV (reference sequence). The CDR3 has 12 residues. The V end lost 10 bases, the J end lost 10 bases, and 14 bases lay between the germline ends.

The genes are TRBV18 and TRBJ2-4, with D possibly matching TRBD1 (6 bases). With 2 bases removed from V and 8 bases from J, the gap between germline ends came to 19 bases. Per the germline V gene, CDR1 is KGHSH and CDR2 is LQKENI. This CDR3 contains 16 residues. CDR3 DNA sequence: TGTGCCAGCTCACCAAGGGGCACAGGGTCCGGGGACATTCAGTACTTC. Amino acids: CASSPRGTGSGDIQYF.

This chain links TRBV14 with TRBJ2-7; maybe TRBD1 (5 bases). Trimming shortened V by 1 base and J by 2 bases, and 12 bases separated the two germline ends. Germline V CDR1 and CDR2: SGHDN, FVKESK. This CDR3 is built from 15 residues. The CDR3 loop reads CASSQGQFITYEQYF. The DNA of the CDR3 is TGTGCCAGCAGCCAAGGACAGTTCATTACCTACGAGCAGTACTTC.

The DNA for the CDR3 is TGCGCCAGCAGTAAGAAAGGGGGACTACAGGATGAGCAGTTCTTC. Its protein product is CASSKKGGLQDEQFF. The V and J genes are TRBV10-2 and TRBJ2-1; D is perhaps TRBD2 (7 bases). In germline, CDR1 is WSHSY, CDR2 SAAADI. V was shortened by 5 bases and J by 8 bases, with 19 bases between the two germline ends. The CDR3 spans 15 residues.

This sequence joins TRBV28 and TRBJ2-1; 8 bases are a match to TRBD2. The CDR3 has 15 residues. The ends lost 4 bases at V and 10 bases at J; junction bases unmatched: 12. Germline V gives CDR1 MDHEN, CDR2 SYDVKM. The CDR3 DNA follows: TGTGCCAGCAGTTCTTCCGGGACTAGGGTAAAGGAGCAGTTCTTC. Residues: CASSSSGTRVKEQFF.

This clone has a handful of counts. V gene TRBV6-1 combines with J gene TRBJ2-1; no clear D gene. This CDR3 spans 12 amino acids. The ends were cut back, 5 bases at V and 5 bases at J, with 7 bases in the middle. CDR1 is MNHNS and CDR2 is SASEGT in the germline V gene. The CDR3 sequence: CASSRHDNEQFF. In DNA form, the CDR3 reads TGTGCCAGCAGTAGACATGACAATGAGCAGTTCTTC.

This clone occurred a few times. CDR3 DNA sequence: TGTGCCAGCAGTGAATTTGGCGACCTTACACAACCGGGAGGCTACACCTTC. It encodes CASSEFGDLTQPGGYTF. The V call is TRBV2, the J call TRBJ1-2; D is undetermined. This CDR3 has 17 amino acids. CDR1 is SNHLY, CDR2 FYNNEI, per germline. V was clipped by 2 bases and J by 8 bases, with 24 bases between them.

This CDR3 reads CASSASQGGYGYTF. The CDR3 DNA is TGTGCCAGCAGCGCCTCACAGGGGGGCTATGGCTACACCTTC. The V gene is TRBV9, the J gene TRBJ1-2; 8 bases match TRBD1. The CDR3 consists of 14 residues. CDR1 and CDR2 (germline): SGDLS, YYNGEE. Trimming cost V 3 bases and J 4 bases; bases outside gene matches: 5.

This clone was seen only once. CDR3 region: CAWSVRTGWNSPLHF. CDR3 sequence (DNA): TGTGCCTGGAGTGTAAGGACAGGGTGGAATTCACCCCTCCACTTT. The rearrangement links TRBV30 to TRBJ1-6; 8 bases line up with TRBD1. Germline trimming cut 0 bases from V and 7 bases from J; bases unmatched to any gene: 5. The germline V gene has CDR1 GTSNPN and CDR2 SVGIG (reference sequence). CDR3 length equals 15 residues.

The chain joins TRBV18 to TRBJ1-1; TRBD1 matches 11 bases. This CDR3 comprises 14 residues. Germline trimming cut 4 bases from V and 6 bases from J; bases unmatched to any gene: 4. From germline, CDR1 is KGHSH and CDR2 LQKENI. The CDR3 reads CASSQDRGLAEAFF. The CDR3 coding sequence is TGTGCCAGCTCACAGGACAGGGGGCTCGCTGAAGCTTTCTTT.

With regard to this clone: One junction end does not reproduce the germline sequence, and a read error may be involved. This chain's CDR3 is CASSLLPGQGEETQYF. CDR3 nucleotide sequence: TGTGCTAGCAGCTTGCTTCCGGGACAGGGGGAAGAGACCCAGTACTTC. V gene TRBV7-7 combines with J gene TRBJ2-5; 11 positions match TRBD1. From germline, CDR1 is SSHAT and CDR2 FNYEAQ (reference sequence). The CDR3 covers 16 residues.

This chain connects TRBV5-8 to TRBJ2-5, with 7 bases identical to TRBD1. Unmatched junction bases numbered 6, after V lost 4 bases and J lost 9 bases. This CDR3 is built from 12 residues. CDR1 SGHTS and CDR2 YDEGEE come from the germline V gene. The CDR3 nucleotides read TGTGCCAGCAGCCGGGACAGCTCACCCCAGTACTTC. This encodes CASSRDSSPQYF.

The DNA for the CDR3 is TGTGCCAGCAGCTTGCTGCCAGCGGGGAGCACAGATACGCAGTATTTT. Translating it yields CASSLLPAGSTDTQYF. This chain uses TRBV5-5 with TRBJ2-3; 7 bases fit TRBD2. This CDR3 comprises 16 residues. CDR1 SGHKS and CDR2 YYEKEE come from the germline V gene (reference sequence). J was trimmed by 0 bases and V by 1 base; bases with no gene match: 5.

The chain couples TRBV3-1 (or the pseudogene TRBV3-2) to TRBJ2-7; 8 positions agree with TRBD1. The CDR3 spans 13 residues. Germline lookup yields CDR1 LGHDT and CDR2 YNNKEL (reference sequence). With V trimmed by 3 bases and J by 6 bases, 4 bases remained unmatched. CDR3 DNA: TGTGCCAGCAGCCAGGGGGACAGGTGCGAGCAGTACTTC. Translating gives CASSQGDRCEQYF.

The chain employs TRBV21-1 and TRBJ1-1; the table's D call of TRBD1 was not tested on the DNA. TRBV21-1 is recorded as a pseudogene. The CDR3 is made up of 16 amino acids. DNA of the CDR3: TGTGCCAGCAGCAAAGTACAGGGCCCGTCTTGGACTGAAGCTTTCTTT. Amino acids: CASSKVQGPSWTEAFF.

The genes are TRBV12-2 and TRBJ2-2; TRBD2 was called by the table and not checked on the DNA. TRBV12-2 is a recognized pseudogene. The CDR3 has 17 residues. The CDR3 sequence: CASRPPDLRANTGELFF. CDR3 in DNA: TGTGCAAGTCGACCCCCCGACCTTCGGGCGAACACCGGGGAGCTGTTTTTT.

The J gene is TRBJ2-3, the V gene TRBV5-4; 8 bases align to TRBD2. The CDR3 extends over 14 amino acids. Losses at the gene ends were 3 bases for V and 4 bases for J; bases not matched to a gene: 4. The V gene's germline CDR1 is SGHNT and CDR2 YYREEE (reference sequence). The CDR3 here is CASSWGTSPDTQYF. CDR3 nucleotides: TGTGCCAGCAGCTGGGGGACTAGTCCAGATACGCAGTATTTT. Supplemented by reference TRBV5-4 and TRBJ2-3, the full variable domain reads ETGVTQSPTHLIKTRGQQVTLRCSSQSGHNTVSWYQQALGQGPQFIFQYYREEENGRGNFPPRFSGLQFPNYSSELNVNALELDDSALYLCASSWGTSPDTQYFGPGTRLTVL.

DNA for the CDR3: TGCGCCAGCAGCTTGGAGCCGGTCTTTAATTCACCCCTCCACTTT. It yields the protein CASSLEPVFNSPLHF. This rearrangement joins TRBV5-1 to TRBJ1-6; D not certain. CDR1 is SGHRS, CDR2 YFSETQ, per germline. Between the trimmed V and J ends, which lost 0 bases and 6 bases, there was a span of 10 bases. The CDR3 has 15 residues.

The chain recombines TRBV5-1 with TRBJ1-2; D is possibly TRBD1 (6 bases). Germline CDR1 is SGHRS and CDR2 is YFSETQ. The length of the CDR3 is 15 residues. V lost 0 bases to trimming and J lost 4 bases, with 13 bases between them. The CDR3 spells CASSLGWGQGYGYTF. The CDR3 coding sequence is TGCGCCAGCAGCTTGGGATGGGGGCAGGGCTATGGCTACACCTTC.

This chain uses TRBV27 with TRBJ1-5, with D maybe TRBD1 (6 bases). Germline-derived CDR1 and CDR2 are MNHEY and SMNVEV (reference sequence). Trimming shortened V by 6 bases and J by 5 bases, and 20 bases separated the two germline ends. This CDR3 spans 16 amino acids. Written as DNA, the CDR3 is TGTGCCAGCAGGGCGTGGGGCAGACAGGCGGATCAGCCCCAGCATTTT. It is translated as CASRAWGRQADQPQHF.

This chain connects TRBV6-5 to TRBJ1-6; D gene uncertain. The CDR3 totals 14 residues. V was trimmed by 0 bases and J by 8 bases, leaving 8 bases between them. Germline-derived CDR1 and CDR2 are MNHEY and SVGAGI. The chain's CDR3 is CASSYSRGYSPLHF. The CDR3 DNA sequence: TGTGCCAGCAGTTACTCCCGGGGTTATTCACCCCTCCACTTT.

This clone was counted a single time. The chain employs TRBV2 and TRBJ1-4; a possible D gene is TRBD1 (5 bases). This CDR3 is 14 amino acids long. V was clipped by 7 bases and J by 3 bases, with 12 bases between them. Germline CDR1 SNHLY, CDR2 FYNNEI. The CDR3 spells CASKRQNANEKLFF. Written as DNA, the CDR3 is TGTGCCAGCAAACGACAGAACGCTAATGAAAAACTGTTTTTT. The variable domain in full, completed from reference TRBV2 and TRBJ1-4, reads EPEVTQTPSHQVTQMGQEVILRCVPISNHLYFYWYRQILGQKVEFLVSFYNNEISEKSEIFDDQFSVERPDGSNFTLKIRSTKLEDSAMYFCASKRQNANEKLFFGSGTQLSVL.